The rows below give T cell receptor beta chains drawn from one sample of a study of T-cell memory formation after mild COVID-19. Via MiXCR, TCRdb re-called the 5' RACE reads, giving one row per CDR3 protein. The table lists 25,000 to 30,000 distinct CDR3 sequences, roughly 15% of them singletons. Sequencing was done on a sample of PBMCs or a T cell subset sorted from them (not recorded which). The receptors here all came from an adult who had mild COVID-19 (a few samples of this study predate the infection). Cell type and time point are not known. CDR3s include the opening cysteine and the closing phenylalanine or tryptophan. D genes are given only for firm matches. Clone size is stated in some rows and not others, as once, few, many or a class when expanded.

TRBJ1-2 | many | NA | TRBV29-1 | CSVRDISPYGYTF | TGCAGCGTTAGGGACATATCCCCCTATGGCTACACCTTC
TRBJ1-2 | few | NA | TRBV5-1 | CASSQDRYGYTF | TGCGCCAGCAGCCAGGACAGATATGGCTACACCTTC
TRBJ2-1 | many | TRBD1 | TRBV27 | CASRVGGARNEQFF | TGTGCCAGCAGAGTAGGGGGCGCCCGGAATGAGCAGTTCTTC
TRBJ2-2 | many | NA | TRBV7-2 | CASSLVASSTTLTGELFF | TGTGCCAGCAGCTTAGTTGCCAGTTCTACTACCCTCACCGGGGAGCTGTTTTTT
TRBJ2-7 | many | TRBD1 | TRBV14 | CASSPTERTGQQYF | TGTGCCAGCAGCCCAACAGAAAGGACAGGCCAGCAGTACTTC
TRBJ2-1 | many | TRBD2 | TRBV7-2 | CASSLVPLAGGVDEQFF | TGTGCCAGCAGCTTAGTGCCACTAGCGGGAGGAGTGGATGAGCAGTTCTTC
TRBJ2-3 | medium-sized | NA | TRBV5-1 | CASSLEDTQYF | TGCGCCAGCAGCTTGGAAGATACGCAGTATTTT
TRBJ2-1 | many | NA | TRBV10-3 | CAISDIRASSYNEQFF | TGTGCCATCAGTGACATCAGGGCGAGCTCCTACAATGAGCAGTTCTTC
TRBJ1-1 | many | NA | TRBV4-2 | CASSQTGVNTEAFF | TGTGCCAGCAGCCAAACTGGGGTGAACACTGAAGCTTTCTTT
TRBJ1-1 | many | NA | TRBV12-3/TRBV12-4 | CASSLGGEGHEAFF | TGTGCCAGCAGTTTAGGAGGGGAGGGGCACGAAGCTTTCTTT
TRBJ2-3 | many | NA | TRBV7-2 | CASSLSPVTDTQYF | TGTGCCAGCAGCTTAAGCCCAGTCACAGATACGCAGTATTTT
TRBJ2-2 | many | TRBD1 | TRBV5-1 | CASSSGGFTNTGELFF | TGCGCCAGCAGCTCAGGGGGCTTCACGAACACCGGGGAGCTGTTTTTT
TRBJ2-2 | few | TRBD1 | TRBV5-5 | CASSSKQGAAGELFF | TGTGCCAGCAGTTCCAAACAGGGGGCTGCCGGGGAGCTGTTTTTT
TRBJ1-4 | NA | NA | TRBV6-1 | CASSEAHGQIREKLFF | TGTGCCAGCAGTGAAGCCCACGGACAGATTAGAGAAAAACTGTTTTTT
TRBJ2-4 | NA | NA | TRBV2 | CASSEALGVGENIQYF | TGTGCCAGCAGTGAAGCCCTAGGGGTGGGGGAAAACATTCAGTACTTC
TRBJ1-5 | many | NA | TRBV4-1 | CASSQDYQGLGNQPQHF | TGCGCCAGCAGCCAAGATTATCAGGGGTTAGGCAATCAGCCCCAGCATTTT
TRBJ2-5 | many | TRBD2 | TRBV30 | CAWTPGGVETQYF | TGTGCCTGGACCCCGGGGGGGGTAGAGACCCAGTACTTC
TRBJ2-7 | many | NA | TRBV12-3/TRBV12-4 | CASSLSVAGNSYEQYF | TGTGCCAGCAGTTTATCGGTCGCGGGTAACTCCTACGAGCAGTACTTC
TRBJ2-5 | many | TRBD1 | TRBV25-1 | CASSDLGGGETQYF | TGTGCCAGCAGTGACTTAGGGGGCGGAGAGACCCAGTACTTC
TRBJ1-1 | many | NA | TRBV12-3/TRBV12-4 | CASSLRSNTEAFF | TGTGCCAGCAGTCTTCGTTCGAACACTGAAGCTTTCTTT
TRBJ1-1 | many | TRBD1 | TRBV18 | CASSPRQGVLNTEAFF | TGTGCCAGCTCACCGAGGCAGGGGGTGCTTAACACTGAAGCTTTCTTT
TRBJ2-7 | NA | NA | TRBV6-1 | CASMKGPSYEQYF | TGTGCCAGCATGAAGGGACCGAGCTACGAGCAGTACTTC
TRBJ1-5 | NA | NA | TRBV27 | CASSRLDSYFNQPQHF | TGTGCCAGCAGTCGTCTCGACAGTTACTTCAATCAGCCCCAGCATTTT
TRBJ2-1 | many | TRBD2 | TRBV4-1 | CASSRTGGLDNEQFF | TGCGCCAGCAGCCGCACGGGGGGGCTGGACAATGAGCAGTTCTTC
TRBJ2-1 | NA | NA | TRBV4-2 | CASSQDMEGNSYNEQFF | TGTGCCAGCAGCCAAGATATGGAGGGGAACTCCTACAATGAGCAGTTCTTC
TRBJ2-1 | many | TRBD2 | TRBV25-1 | CASSERTSANFKNEQFF | TGTGCCAGCAGTGAGAGGACTAGCGCTAATTTCAAGAATGAGCAGTTCTTC